The rows below give T cell receptor beta chains drawn from one sample of a study of CD8 T cells in Susac syndrome. MiXCR, run by TCRdb on the immunoSEQ multiplex PCR reads, gives a single entry per CDR3 protein. The sample records 150,000 to 200,000 distinct CDR3 sequences, 95% being singletons. The sample taken for sequencing was CD8+ T cells from PBMCs. The receptor set was obtained from a human donor with Susac syndrome. CDR3s include the opening cysteine and the closing phenylalanine or tryptophan. The D gene is left open where the match is weak. Expanded clones are given a class, and other clones once, few, many or no size at all.

clone size	D gene	V gene	J gene	CDR3 protein	CDR3 DNA
-	-	TRBV29-1	TRBJ2-5	CSVEETQYF	TGCAGCGTTGAAGAGACCCAGTACTTC
once	TRBD1	TRBV7-9	TRBJ2-4	CASSMTGSKNIQYF	TGTGCCAGCAGCATGACAGGGAGCAAAAACATTCAGTACTTC
-	TRBD1	TRBV9	TRBJ1-4	CASSETGGGEKLFF	TGTGCCAGCAGTGAAACAGGGGGAGGTGAAAAACTGTTTTTT
-	TRBD1	TRBV6-5	TRBJ1-5	CASSRQGGSNQPQHF	TGTGCCAGCAGTCGACAGGGAGGAAGCAATCAGCCCCAGCATTTT
-	TRBD2	TRBV29-1	TRBJ2-7	CSVKRDYEQYF	TGCAGCGTGAAGCGGGACTACGAGCAGTACTTC
-	-	TRBV4-1	TRBJ2-1	CASSPVGAPNNEQFF	TGCGCCAGCAGCCCAGTCGGGGCCCCGAACAATGAGCAGTTCTTC
few	-	TRBV19	TRBJ2-7	CASSLRGLYEQYF	TGTGCCAGTAGCCTCAGGGGACTCTACGAGCAGTACTTC
-	-	TRBV30	TRBJ1-1	CAWSMNTEAFF	TGTGCCTGGAGTATGAACACTGAAGCTTTCTTT
-	TRBD1	TRBV20-1	TRBJ1-5	CSATDQGDSNQPQHF	TGCAGTGCCACAGACCAGGGGGATAGCAATCAGCCCCAGCATTTT
-	-	TRBV29-1	TRBJ2-7	CSVDTGTEYYEQYF	TGCAGCGTTGACACCGGGACGGAATACTACGAGCAGTACTTC
-	-	TRBV20-1	TRBJ2-5	CSAHRELGTQYF	TGCAGTGCTCATAGGGAGCTCGGGACCCAGTACTTC
-	-	TRBV5-1	TRBJ2-3	CASSLADLSTTDTQYF	TGCGCCAGCAGCTTGGCTGACTTATCCACAACAGATACGCAGTATTTT
-	-	TRBV4-1	TRBJ1-1	CASSQGHGLQNTEAFF	TGCGCCAGCAGCCAAGGTCATGGGCTCCAGAACACTGAAGCTTTCTTT
-	TRBD2	TRBV4-1	TRBJ2-7	CASSQGPSGYYEQYF	TGCGCCAGCAGCCAAGGGCCTAGCGGATACTACGAGCAGTACTTC
once	-	TRBV9	TRBJ1-4	CASSKEEGNEKLFF	TGTGCCAGCAGCAAGGAGGAGGGCAATGAAAAACTGTTTTTT
once	-	TRBV28	TRBJ2-7	CASSLFAQDYEQYF	TGTGCCAGCAGTTTATTTGCCCAGGACTACGAGCAGTACTTC
-	-	TRBV20-1	TRBJ2-7	CSARIGSDPYEQYF	TGCAGTGCTAGGATAGGGTCTGACCCCTACGAGCAGTACTTC
-	TRBD1	TRBV20-1	TRBJ1-6	CSASARQGRSPLHF	TGCAGTGCGTCGGCCCGACAGGGTCGTTCACCCCTCCACTTT
-	-	TRBV11-2	TRBJ2-1	CASAGVNEQFF	TGTGCCAGCGCCGGAGTGAATGAGCAGTTCTTC
-	TRBD1	TRBV28	TRBJ2-7	CASSFPGQGALEQYF	TGTGCCAGCAGTTTCCCCGGACAGGGGGCGCTCGAGCAGTACTTC
once	-	TRBV9	TRBJ2-2	CASSGRGTGELFF	TGTGCCAGCAGCGGGAGGGGCACCGGGGAGCTGTTTTTT
-	TRBD2	TRBV20-1	TRBJ2-3	CSLGGGTSGRGDTDTQYF	TGCAGCCTTGGAGGGGGGACTAGCGGGAGAGGGGACACAGATACGCAGTATTTT
-	TRBD2	TRBV12-3/TRBV12-4	TRBJ2-3	CASRISGEHGSSDTQYF	TGTGCCAGCAGAATTAGCGGGGAGCATGGTTCATCAGATACGCAGTATTTT
-	TRBD2	TRBV20-1	TRBJ2-7	CSARPFSGGAFEQYF	TGCAGTGCTAGACCGTTTAGCGGGGGGGCCTTCGAGCAGTACTTC
-	TRBD2	TRBV4-1	TRBJ2-3	CASSQELSGGDTQYF	TGCGCCAGCAGCCAAGAACTGAGCGGGGGAGATACGCAGTATTTT
-	-	TRBV4-2	TRBJ2-5	CASSQDLSLASPQRDQETQYF	TGTGCCAGCAGCCAAGATTTATCGCTAGCGAGCCCCCAACGAGATCAAGAGACCCAGTACTTC
once	TRBD2	TRBV6-1	TRBJ2-3	CASTLPPASGGPNTDTQYF	TGTGCCAGCACCCTACCCCCGGCTAGCGGGGGGCCTAACACAGATACGCAGTATTTT
-	TRBD1	TRBV2	TRBJ2-7	CASTVGDRGLDEQYF	TGTGCCAGCACCGTGGGGGACAGGGGGCTCGACGAGCAGTACTTC
-	-	TRBV5-5	TRBJ2-7	CASSDWGESYEQYF	TGTGCCAGCAGCGATTGGGGGGAATCCTACGAGCAGTACTTC
-	TRBD2	TRBV20-1	TRBJ2-4	CSARTSGNIQYF	TGCAGTGCTCGGACTAGCGGAAACATTCAGTACTTC